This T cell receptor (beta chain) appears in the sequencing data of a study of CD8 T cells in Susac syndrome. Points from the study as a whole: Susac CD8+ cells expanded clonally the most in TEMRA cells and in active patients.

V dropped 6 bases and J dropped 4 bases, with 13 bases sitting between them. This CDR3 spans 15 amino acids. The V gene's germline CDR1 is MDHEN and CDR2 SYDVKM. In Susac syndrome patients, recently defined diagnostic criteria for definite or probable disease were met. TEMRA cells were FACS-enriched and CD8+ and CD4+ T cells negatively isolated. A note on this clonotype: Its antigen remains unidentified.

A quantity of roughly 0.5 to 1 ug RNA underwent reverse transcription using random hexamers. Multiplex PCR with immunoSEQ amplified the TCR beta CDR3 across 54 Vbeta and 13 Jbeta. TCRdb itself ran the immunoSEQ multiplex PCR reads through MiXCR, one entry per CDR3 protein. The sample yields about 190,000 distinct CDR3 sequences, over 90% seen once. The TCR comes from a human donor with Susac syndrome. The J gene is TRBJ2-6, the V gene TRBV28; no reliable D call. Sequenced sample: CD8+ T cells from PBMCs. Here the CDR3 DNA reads TGTGCCAGCAGACTGACCGCTCTAGGGGCCAACGTCCTGACTTTC. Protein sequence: CASRLTALGANVLTF.